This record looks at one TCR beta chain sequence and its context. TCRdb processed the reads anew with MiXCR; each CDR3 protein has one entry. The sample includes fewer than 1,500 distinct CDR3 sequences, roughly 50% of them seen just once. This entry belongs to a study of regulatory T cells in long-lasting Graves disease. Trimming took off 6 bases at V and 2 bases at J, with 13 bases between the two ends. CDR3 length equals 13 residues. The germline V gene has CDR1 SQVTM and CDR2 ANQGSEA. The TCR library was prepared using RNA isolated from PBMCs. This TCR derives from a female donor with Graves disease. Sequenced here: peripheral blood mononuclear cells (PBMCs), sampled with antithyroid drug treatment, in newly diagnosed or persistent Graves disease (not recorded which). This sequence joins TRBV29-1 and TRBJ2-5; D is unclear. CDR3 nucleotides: TGCAGCGTCCTATTCGTAGGGCAAGAGACCCAGTACTTC. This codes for CSVLFVGQETQYF.